This T cell receptor (beta chain) was found in a study of blood T cell repertoires in COVID-19. The wider study: COVID-19 samples from acute and convalescent phases originated in the United States, Italy and Spain. The analysed material was cDNA or gDNA that came from T cells, B-cell-depleted T cells, or PBMCs.

Looked up from germline, CDR1 is MGHRA and CDR2 is YSYEKL. The CDR3 has 16 residues. V was trimmed by 3 bases and J by 1 base, leaving 15 bases between them. As handled by the study authors: For nucleated cells, counts were estimated from reference gene primer amplification. The method was immunoSEQ multiplex PCR; TCRdb's version includes in-frame clones alone and lacks a portion of them. V and J calls plus clone size are reproduced from that table; the DNA served to infer D and trimming. Of about 200,000 clones listed, 85% to 90% are singletons. The TCR was taken from a woman in her 70s with acute or convalescent COVID-19. The sequenced material came from peripheral blood. The chain has TRBV4-1 and TRBJ1-1; TRBD1 is a possible D gene (5 bases). The CDR3 here is CASSHPRAGRNTEAFF. The CDR3 nucleotides are TGCGCCAGCAGCCACCCTCGGGCAGGGCGGAACACTGAAGCTTTCTTT.